This T cell receptor (beta chain) was captured in a study of blood T cells in healthy people across ages. General study points: Nothing was known about donor CMV status, and this possibly confounded expanded clonotype changes. Diversity was higher, and naive CD4+ cells more numerous, in long-lived donors than in aged donors.

This clonotype was seen a handful of times. Its target is unknown. Then a second PCR, running about 6 to 11 cycles, was carried out with a sample-barcoded 5' primer and a J-beta primer mix. TCRdb analysed the 5' RACE reads with MiXCR anew, one entry per CDR3 protein. The sample shows about 1,400,000 distinct CDR3 sequences, 35% to 45% of them seen only once. The CDR3 covers 11 residues. Germline V gene sequence: CDR1 ENHRY, CDR2 SYGVKD. Trimming cost V 4 bases and J 8 bases, with 8 bases left between them. The study drew donors from healthy Caucasian individuals in Russia aged roughly 6 to 95. The chain couples TRBV10-3 to TRBJ1-2; D ambiguous. What was sequenced was blood. The TCR originated in a woman aged 18-35 years in good health. In DNA form, the CDR3 reads TGTGCCATCAGTGCCCGTAGGGGCTACACCTTC. Translation: CAISARRGYTF.